This TCR beta chain was identified in a study of CD8 T cells in ankylosing spondylitis. Study-wide results and caveats: It appeared that ankylosing spondylitis blood was characterized by a TCR beta motif of eight highly homologous variants. Disease-linked clones, CD8+, were relatively rare in peripheral blood.

TCRdb reanalysed the 5' RACE reads using MiXCR and keeps one entry per CDR3 protein. The repertoire has approximately 500,000 distinct CDR3 sequences, roughly 12% of them found once; the top ten carry approximately 6.3%. The CDR3 sequence is 12 residues long. Germline V CDR1 and CDR2: SQVTM, ANQGSEA. A few counts support this clonotype. What it binds is not known. This TCR came from a male donor with ankylosing spondylitis. V and J are TRBV29-1 and TRBJ2-3; TRBD1 or TRBD2 may be the D gene (5 bases each). The sequencing sample was made of blood, either unsorted or a sorted T cell fraction (not recorded which). CDR3 DNA: TGCAGTGCTAGCATGGGGGTAGATACGCAGTATTTT. Amino acids: CSASMGVDTQYF.